This TCR beta chain emerged from a study of T cells in tumors after PD-1 blockade. The CDR3 extends over 14 amino acids. CDR1 is SNHLY, CDR2 FYNNEI, per germline. The V gene lost 3 bases and the J gene lost 4 bases, with 12 bases spanning the gap. Assay: immunoSEQ multiplex PCR; the TCRdb copy retains only in-frame clones and omits some. The data show 45,000 to 50,000 clones, around four fifths seen once. This rearrangement joins TRBV2 to TRBJ1-1; tentatively, D is TRBD1 (5 bases). The sequence derives from a human donor with advanced basal cell or squamous cell carcinoma (not recorded which). Material: PBMCs, obtained before anti-PD-1 therapy. The CDR3 is CASSDGGFGTEAFF. The CDR3 DNA follows: TGTGCCAGCAGTGATGGGGGGTTTGGCACTGAAGCTTTCTTT.